What follows describes a single T cell receptor (beta chain). Its cognate antigen is unknown. The sample comes from a study of CXCR3-negative and CXCR3-positive naive CD8 T cells. Whole-study context: Roughly 140 million TRB reads in total, about 1.5 +/- 0.3 million per library.

The naive CD8+ gate required CD45RO-CCR7+CD27+CD95- phenotype. Each TRB cDNA library was prepared by 5' RACE (with UMI labels). Each CDR3 protein gets one entry in TCRdb, which reprocessed the 5' RACE reads and gives no DNA. The repertoire shows roughly 65,000 distinct CDR3 sequences; the top ten hold 0.55% to 0.85%. General study points: More hydrophobic TRB CDR3s occurred in CXCR3-positive than in CXCR3-negative naive cells. Memory CD8+ cells showed much lower diversity, while both naive subsets displayed comparably high diversity. Naive CXCR3-positive and CXCR3-negative cells shared TRBV-TRBJ usage; memory cells diverged.

This CDR3 is built from 13 residues. In germline, CDR1 is SEHNR, CDR2 FQNEAQ (reference sequence). The rearrangement links TRBV7-9 to TRBJ2-3; TCRdb names TRBD1, which stays unverified in the absence of DNA. The clonotype originates from a human donor in good health. Some clones in this sample may be carry-over from other donors' samples. The sequencing sample was made of naive CXCR3+ CD8+ T cells from blood. Documented subset: CD45RO-CCR7+CD27+CD95- naive CD8+ T cells expressing CXCR3 (TNR3+). The CDR3 is CASTPGQPDTQYF.